Below are 7 T cell receptor beta chains sequenced from a single sample in a study of vaccination effects on CD4 cells after COVID-19. The antigens for these receptors are not known. Following 10 days of culture, CD4+ T cells were isolated. Profiled with immunoSEQ multiplex PCR; TCRdb holds only in-frame clones, not every one. The sample contains around 35,000 clones, about two thirds of which appear only once. The sequences come from CD4+ T cells from PBMCs cultured without peptide, collected before COVID-19 vaccination. Source of these receptors: a human donor who received a COVID-19 vaccine.

CDR3 amino acids: CASSLGAGASYGYTF. DNA of the CDR3: TGTGCCAGCAGCTTAGGTGCAGGGGCATCCTATGGCTACACCTTC. The chain carries TRBV7-9 and TRBJ1-2; TRBD1 might be the D (6 bases). Trimming removed 1 base at V and 4 bases at J, with 13 bases between. The length of the CDR3 is 15 residues. Looked up from germline, CDR1 is SEHNR and CDR2 is FQNEAQ (reference sequence).

The J gene is TRBJ2-3, the V gene TRBV3-1 (or the pseudogene TRBV3-2), with TRBD2 matching 7 bases. Germline lookup yields CDR1 LGHDT and CDR2 YNNKEL (reference sequence). The CDR3 runs 13 residues. The V gene end was trimmed by 4 bases and the J gene end by 11 bases; junction bases not matched to a gene: 9. This chain's CDR3 is CASSRRGLDLQYF. The DNA for the CDR3 is TGTGCCAGCAGCCGTCGAGGACTAGATCTGCAGTATTTT.

The chain carries TRBV18 and TRBJ2-7; TRBD1 might be the D (6 bases). Germline V lookup: CDR1 KGHSH, CDR2 LQKENI. Trimming took 5 bases from V and 2 from J, leaving 13 bases between them. The CDR3 runs 14 residues. The CDR3, as DNA: TGTGCCAGCTCAGCAGGGGCTTCTACCTACGAGCAGTACTTC. It encodes CASSAGASTYEQYF.

Only a few counts were recorded for this clone. The chain has TRBV6-5 and TRBJ2-7, with a possible D match to TRBD2 (6 bases). The CDR3 is made up of 13 amino acids. The ends were cut back, 6 bases at V and 3 bases at J, with 12 bases in the middle. Germline V lookup: CDR1 MNHEY, CDR2 SVGAGI. CDR3 sequence (DNA): TGTGCCAGCAGAGGATCCGGGAGCTACGAGCAGTACTTC. The encoded protein is CASRGSGSYEQYF.

This clone was detected only a few times. The chain employs TRBV1 and TRBJ1-2. TRBV1 is a recognized pseudogene. The CDR3 loop spans 14 amino acids. For the CDR3, the DNA is TGCACCAGCAGCCAGATCCGAATTAACTATGGCTACACCTTC. It encodes CTSSQIRINYGYTF.

The chain combines TRBV5-1 with TRBJ1-6, with D hard to call. Germline CDR1 SGHRS, CDR2 YFSETQ. The CDR3 runs 17 residues. V lost 0 bases to trimming and J lost 0 bases, with 10 bases between them. The CDR3 spells CASSLDGSSSYNSPLHF. Here the CDR3 DNA reads TGCGCCAGCAGCTTGGACGGAAGTAGCTCCTATAATTCACCCCTCCACTTT.

In this sample, this clone turned up once. The rearrangement uses TRBV6-2 or TRBV6-3 and TRBJ2-7; 13 nucleotides agree with TRBD2. The germline gives CDR1 MNHEY, CDR2 SVGEGT. The V and J ends lost 2 bases and 2 bases, in that order; junction bases with no gene match: 0. The CDR3 is made up of 15 amino acids. The CDR3 bases are TGTGCCAGCAGTTACGGGACTAGCGGGACCTACGAGCAGTACTTC. Protein sequence: CASSYGTSGTYEQYF.